Listed below are T cell receptor beta chains from one sample, sequenced in a study of identical twins. A single record per CDR3 protein comes from TCRdb applying MiXCR to the 5' RACE reads. The table lists about 450,000 distinct CDR3 sequences, less than 20% of them singletons. What was sequenced was naive T cells sorted from blood. The receptors stem from a middle-aged man in good health. Both conserved end residues are part of each CDR3. A D gene is named only where the DNA matches it firmly. Clone size is given for some rows only: seen once, a few or many times, or a class if the clone is expanded.

length,J,size,V,D,DNA,CDR3
14,TRBJ2-3,many,TRBV4-3,NA,TGCGCCAGCAGCCCGGCGGGGCGGGGAGATACGCAGTATTTT,CASSPAGRGDTQYF
15,TRBJ2-2,NA,TRBV3-1,NA,TGTGCCAGCAGCCAACAACAGATCGGGCCCGGGGAGCTGTTTTTT,CASSQQQIGPGELFF
13,TRBJ2-1,few,TRBV7-8,NA,TGTGCCAGCAGCCCCAGGGTCGACAATGAGCAGTTCTTC,CASSPRVDNEQFF
11,TRBJ1-2,many,TRBV29-1,NA,TGCAGCGTCCTGGCAGGGGATGGCTACACCTTC,CSVLAGDGYTF
13,TRBJ2-1,many,TRBV29-1,TRBD1,TGCAGCGTAGCGGACAGGGTGGACAATGAGCAGTTCTTC,CSVADRVDNEQFF
15,TRBJ1-2,many,TRBV4-2,NA,TGTGCCAGCAGCCAAGAATCACAGGACTCTTATGGCTACACCTTC,CASSQESQDSYGYTF
14,TRBJ2-2,many,TRBV7-9,NA,TGTGCCAGCAGCTTAGATGGGTACACCGGGGAGCTGTTTTTT,CASSLDGYTGELFF
10,TRBJ2-3,many,TRBV20-1,NA,TGCAGTGCCCTGATAGATACGCAGTATTTT,CSALIDTQYF
12,TRBJ2-5,NA,TRBV12-3/TRBV12-4,NA,TGTGCCAGCAGGCCCGGGGGAGAGACCCAGTACTTC,CASRPGGETQYF
16,TRBJ2-7,many,TRBV5-8,NA,TGTGCCAGCAGCCCCACGGCGGTTCTCGCTGGCTACGAGCAGTACTTC,CASSPTAVLAGYEQYF
14,TRBJ2-7,NA,TRBV29-1,TRBD2,TGCAGCGTTGACGGAGGGAGGGCCGGAGGTGAGCAGTACTTC,CSVDGGRAGGEQYF
15,TRBJ2-5,many,TRBV10-3,TRBD1,TGTGCCATCAGTTCCCGGACAGGGCAAGGAGAGACCCAGTACTTC,CAISSRTGQGETQYF
15,TRBJ2-5,many,TRBV12-3/TRBV12-4,TRBD2,TGTGCCAGCAGTTTCCAGCGGGGGGGCCTGGAGACCCAGTACTTC,CASSFQRGGLETQYF
14,TRBJ2-3,few,TRBV12-3/TRBV12-4,NA,TGTGCCAGCAGTGGGGGACTGACGGCAGATACGCAGTATTTT,CASSGGLTADTQYF
15,TRBJ1-6,few,TRBV5-1,NA,TGCGCCACCCGACAGGATGCCTCCTATAATTCACCCCTCCACTTT,CATRQDASYNSPLHF
16,TRBJ2-6,few,TRBV5-6,NA,TGTGCCAGCAGCTTGGGATTGGGCTCTGGGGCCAACGTCCTGACTTTC,CASSLGLGSGANVLTF
14,TRBJ1-2,few,TRBV5-1,NA,TGCGCCAGCAGCTTGGCGGCGGTTGTCGGTGGCTACACCTTC,CASSLAAVVGGYTF
13,TRBJ2-3,NA,TRBV7-2,NA,TGTGCCAGCAGAGGGACTGACATTGATACGCAGTATTTT,CASRGTDIDTQYF
16,TRBJ2-1,few,TRBV25-1,NA,TGTGCCAGCAGTGAACCATCGGCGCGAGGGACGGATGAGCAGTTCTTC,CASSEPSARGTDEQFF
16,TRBJ1-2,NA,TRBV5-6,TRBD1,TGTGCCAGCAGCTCCCGACGCAGGGGGCCTCTCTATGGCTACACCTTC,CASSSRRRGPLYGYTF
17,TRBJ2-4,NA,TRBV6-1,NA,TGTGCCGGCCCTGCTGGTCACAGCCCAGGGACAAGAAACATTCAGTACTTC,CAGPAGHSPGTRNIQYF
13,TRBJ1-2,few,TRBV12-3/TRBV12-4,TRBD1,TGTGCCAGCAGGCCAGACAGGGCATACGGCTACACCTTC,CASRPDRAYGYTF
15,TRBJ2-2,NA,TRBV20-1,TRBD1,TGCAGTGCTGATGGGGACAGGGGGGCCACCGGGGAGCTGTTTTTT,CSADGDRGATGELFF
15,TRBJ2-1,NA,TRBV27,NA,TGTGCCAGCAGTTTTTTGGGGGAGTCGGTCAATGAGCAGTTCTTC,CASSFLGESVNEQFF
15,TRBJ2-3,NA,TRBV10-2,NA,TGCGCCAGCTACGACGGACTCCTGGTACCAGATACGCAGTATTTT,CASYDGLLVPDTQYF
15,TRBJ1-2,few,TRBV20-1,TRBD1,TGCAGTGCTAGGAACCCGACAGGGGGTTATGGTGGCTACACCTTC,CSARNPTGGYGGYTF
14,TRBJ2-1,NA,TRBV20-1,NA,TGCAGTGCTAGAGTACGGGATAGAGTATTCGAGCAGTTCTTC,CSARVRDRVFEQFF
14,TRBJ2-7,few,TRBV20-1,TRBD2,TGCAGTGCTAGGGTACTAGCGGGAGTCGACGAGCAGTACTTC,CSARVLAGVDEQYF
18,TRBJ2-6,few,TRBV6-1,TRBD1,TGTGCCAGCAGTCAAAGGACAGGGGGAAGCTCTGGGGCCAACGTCCTGACTTTC,CASSQRTGGSSGANVLTF
14,TRBJ2-3,NA,TRBV12-3/TRBV12-4,NA,TGTGCCAGCAGACGGGACTCAAGCACAGATACGCAGTATTTT,CASRRDSSTDTQYF
15,TRBJ2-4,NA,TRBV13,NA,TGTGCCAGCAGACGCACTACTGACGGCAAAAACATTCAGTACTTC,CASRRTTDGKNIQYF
14,TRBJ2-1,NA,TRBV9,NA,TGTGCCAGCAGCGTAAATACGGGAGTTAATGAGCAGTTCTTC,CASSVNTGVNEQFF
13,TRBJ1-6,many,TRBV20-1,NA,TGCAGTGCCCAGGGTCCCTATAATTCACCCCTCCACTTT,CSAQGPYNSPLHF
13,TRBJ2-7,NA,TRBV29-1,NA,TGCAGCGTTGAAGCGACTAGGCGAGGAGAGCAGTACTTC,CSVEATRRGEQYF
14,TRBJ1-6,few,TRBV12-3/TRBV12-4,NA,TGTGCCAGCAGTTTGGGGGGCCTTAATTCACCCCTCCACTTT,CASSLGGLNSPLHF
16,TRBJ1-5,NA,TRBV27,NA,TGTGCCAGCAGTACGGTTGGGACCGCTAGCAATCAGCCCCAGCATTTT,CASSTVGTASNQPQHF
12,TRBJ2-5,NA,TRBV12-3/TRBV12-4,NA,TGTGCCAGCAGTTTAGCGCAGGCCCTTCGGTACTTC,CASSLAQALRYF
17,TRBJ1-5,many,TRBV20-1,TRBD1,TGCAGTGCTAGAGACCTCCTACAGGGGGCAAGCAATCAGCCCCAGCATTTT,CSARDLLQGASNQPQHF
15,TRBJ2-1,NA,TRBV15,TRBD1,TGTGCCACCAGCAGAAGACAGGGGGCCTACAATGAGCAGTTCTTC,CATSRRQGAYNEQFF
14,TRBJ1-2,many,TRBV5-1,TRBD1,TGCGCCAGCAGCTTGGACAGGGGTGACTATGGCTACACCTTC,CASSLDRGDYGYTF
13,TRBJ2-3,many,TRBV10-3,NA,TGTGCCATCACCGAGCGGAGCACAGATACGCAGTATTTT,CAITERSTDTQYF
12,TRBJ2-7,NA,TRBV5-1,NA,TGCGCCAGCAGCTCGGACTCACGAGGGCAGTACTTC,CASSSDSRGQYF
14,TRBJ1-5,many,TRBV11-2,NA,TGTGCCAGCAGCCCAGGTGTAGGCAATCAGCCCCAGCATTTT,CASSPGVGNQPQHF
16,TRBJ1-6,NA,TRBV5-5,NA,TGTGCCAGCAGCTTGGTGGGGAATGGATATAATTCACCCCTCCACTTT,CASSLVGNGYNSPLHF
15,TRBJ1-5,few,TRBV30,NA,TGTGCCTGGAGTCGGGGGGCAGGTGGCAATCAGCCCCAGCATTTT,CAWSRGAGGNQPQHF
15,TRBJ2-7,few,TRBV5-1,TRBD1,TGCGCCAGCAGCTTGTTAGGACAGGGGTCCTACGAGCAGTACTTC,CASSLLGQGSYEQYF
15,TRBJ2-2,many,TRBV12-3/TRBV12-4,TRBD1,TGTGCCAGCAGTCCCGACAGGGGGAACACCGGGGAGCTGTTTTTT,CASSPDRGNTGELFF
14,TRBJ1-2,many,TRBV20-1,NA,TGCAGTGCTAGAGATCACGGAGGGAACGATGGCTACACCTTC,CSARDHGGNDGYTF
11,TRBJ2-7,NA,TRBV6-1,NA,TGTGCCAGCAGTGAACGGGCAGGGGAGAACTTC,CASSERAGENF
16,TRBJ2-2,few,TRBV9,NA,TGTGCCAGCAGCGCAGAGGTTGGGACCCTCGGCGGGGAGCTGTTTTTT,CASSAEVGTLGGELFF